One TCR beta chain is described in this entry. This CDR3 has 16 residues. With 4 bases clipped from V and 6 bases from J, the junction kept 11 bases outside the gene matches. Germline values: CDR1 MGHRA, CDR2 YSYEKL. Profiled with immunoSEQ multiplex PCR; TCRdb holds only in-frame clones, not every one. Altogether around 140,000 clones are present, 91% being singletons, with the ten largest covering under 9%. This entry belongs to a study of control samples from healthy donors and cancer patients. The chain recombines TRBV4-1 with TRBJ1-2; 10 nucleotides agree with TRBD1. This TCR was recovered from a man younger than 30 in good health. The specimen was blood. Here the CDR3 DNA reads TGCGCCAGCAGCCGAGTCGCCCGGGACAGGGGCCATGGCTACACCTTC. Translating gives CASSRVARDRGHGYTF.